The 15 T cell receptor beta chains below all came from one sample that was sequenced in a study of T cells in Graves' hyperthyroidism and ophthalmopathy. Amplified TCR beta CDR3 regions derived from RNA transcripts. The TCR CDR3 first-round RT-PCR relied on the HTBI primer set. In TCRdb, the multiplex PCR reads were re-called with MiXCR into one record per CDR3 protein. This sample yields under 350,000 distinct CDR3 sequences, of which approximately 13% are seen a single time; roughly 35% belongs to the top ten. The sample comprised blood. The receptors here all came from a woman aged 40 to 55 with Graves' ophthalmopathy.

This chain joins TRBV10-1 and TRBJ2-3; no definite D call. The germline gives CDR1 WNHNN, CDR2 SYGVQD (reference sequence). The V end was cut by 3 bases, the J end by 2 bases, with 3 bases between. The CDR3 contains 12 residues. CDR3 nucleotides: TGCGCCAGCAGTGATTACACAGATACGCAGTATTTT. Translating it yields CASSDYTDTQYF.

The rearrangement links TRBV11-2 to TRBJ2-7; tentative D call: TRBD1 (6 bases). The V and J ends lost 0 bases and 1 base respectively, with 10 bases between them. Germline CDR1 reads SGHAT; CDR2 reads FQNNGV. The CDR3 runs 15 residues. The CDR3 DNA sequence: TGTGCCAGCAGCTTAGAACAGGGTCTATCCTACGAGCAGTACTTC. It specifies CASSLEQGLSYEQYF.

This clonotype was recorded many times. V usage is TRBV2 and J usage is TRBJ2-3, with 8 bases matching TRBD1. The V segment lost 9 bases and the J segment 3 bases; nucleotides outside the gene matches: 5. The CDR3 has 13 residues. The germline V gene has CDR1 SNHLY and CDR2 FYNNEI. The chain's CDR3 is CARRTGSTDTQYF. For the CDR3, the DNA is TGTGCCAGAAGGACAGGGAGTACAGATACGCAGTATTTT.

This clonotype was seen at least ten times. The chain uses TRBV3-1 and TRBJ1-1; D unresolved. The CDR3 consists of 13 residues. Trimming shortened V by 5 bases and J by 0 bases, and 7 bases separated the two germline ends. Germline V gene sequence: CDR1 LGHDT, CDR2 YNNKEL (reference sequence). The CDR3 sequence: CASSDFMNTEAFF. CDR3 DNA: TGTGCCAGCAGCGACTTCATGAACACTGAAGCTTTCTTT.

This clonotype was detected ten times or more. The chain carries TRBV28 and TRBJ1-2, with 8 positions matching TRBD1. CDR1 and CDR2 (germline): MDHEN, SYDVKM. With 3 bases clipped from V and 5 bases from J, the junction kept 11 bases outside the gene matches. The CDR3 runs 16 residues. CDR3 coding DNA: TGTGCCAGCAGTTTGGAAGGACCGACAGGGGTGTATGGCTACACCTTC. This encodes CASSLEGPTGVYGYTF.

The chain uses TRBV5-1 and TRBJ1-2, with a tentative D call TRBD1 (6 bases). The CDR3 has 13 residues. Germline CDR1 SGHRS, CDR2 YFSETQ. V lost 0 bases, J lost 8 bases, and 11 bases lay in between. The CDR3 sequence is CASSLGTGHGYTF. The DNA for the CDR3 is TGCGCCAGCAGCTTGGGTACAGGGCACGGCTACACCTTC.

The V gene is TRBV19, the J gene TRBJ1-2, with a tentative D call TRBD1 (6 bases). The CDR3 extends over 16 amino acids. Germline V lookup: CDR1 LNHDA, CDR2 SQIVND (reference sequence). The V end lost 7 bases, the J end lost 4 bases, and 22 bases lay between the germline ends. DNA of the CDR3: TGTGCCAGTATCCAGGGCAAGGGGGATCGGGTCTATGGCTACACCTTC. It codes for CASIQGKGDRVYGYTF.

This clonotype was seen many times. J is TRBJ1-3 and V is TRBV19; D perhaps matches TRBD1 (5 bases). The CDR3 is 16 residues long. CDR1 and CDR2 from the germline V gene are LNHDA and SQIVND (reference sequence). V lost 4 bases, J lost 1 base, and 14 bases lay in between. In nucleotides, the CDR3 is TGTGCCAGTAGTACGGGGACGCCGGAGTCTGGAAACACCATATATTTT. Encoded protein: CASSTGTPESGNTIYF.

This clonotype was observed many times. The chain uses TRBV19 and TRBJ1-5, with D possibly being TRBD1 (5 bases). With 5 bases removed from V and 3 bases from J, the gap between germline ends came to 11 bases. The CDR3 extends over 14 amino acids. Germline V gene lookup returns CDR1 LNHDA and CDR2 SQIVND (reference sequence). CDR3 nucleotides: TGTGCCAGTAGTCCAGGGTTCCCCAATCAGCCCCAGCATTTT. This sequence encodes CASSPGFPNQPQHF.

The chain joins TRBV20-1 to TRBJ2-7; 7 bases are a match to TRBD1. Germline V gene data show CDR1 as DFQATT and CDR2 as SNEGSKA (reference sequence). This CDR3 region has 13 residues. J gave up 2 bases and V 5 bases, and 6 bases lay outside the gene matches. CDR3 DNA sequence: TGCAGTGCTGGTCGGGACAGCCCCTACGAGCAGTACTTC. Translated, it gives CSAGRDSPYEQYF.

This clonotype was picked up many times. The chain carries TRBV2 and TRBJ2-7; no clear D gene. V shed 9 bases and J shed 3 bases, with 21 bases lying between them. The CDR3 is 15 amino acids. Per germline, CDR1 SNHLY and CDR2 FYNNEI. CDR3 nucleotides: TGTGCCAGTAGAGAAACCCCTAGGCGTAACTACGAGCAGTACTTC. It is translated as CASRETPRRNYEQYF.

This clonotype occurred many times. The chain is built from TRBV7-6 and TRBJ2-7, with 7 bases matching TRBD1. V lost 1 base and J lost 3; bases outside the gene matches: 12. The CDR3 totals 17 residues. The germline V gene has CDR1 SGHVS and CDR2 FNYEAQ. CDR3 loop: CASSLDLSGGVSYEQYF. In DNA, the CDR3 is TGTGCCAGCAGCTTAGATTTGTCAGGGGGTGTCAGCTACGAGCAGTACTTC.

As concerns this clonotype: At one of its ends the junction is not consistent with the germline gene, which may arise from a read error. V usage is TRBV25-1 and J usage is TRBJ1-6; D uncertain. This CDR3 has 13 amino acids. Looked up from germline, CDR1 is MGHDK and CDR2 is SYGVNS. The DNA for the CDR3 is TGTGCCAGCCGTGAATTGGTGAATTCACCCCTCCACTTT. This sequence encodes CASRELVNSPLHF.

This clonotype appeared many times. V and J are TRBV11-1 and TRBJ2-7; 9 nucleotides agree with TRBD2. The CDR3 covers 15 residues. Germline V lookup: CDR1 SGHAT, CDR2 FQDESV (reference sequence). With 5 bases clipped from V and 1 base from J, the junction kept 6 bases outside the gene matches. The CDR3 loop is CASSIIAGVSYEQYF. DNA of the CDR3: TGTGCCAGCAGCATCATAGCGGGGGTTTCCTACGAGCAGTACTTC. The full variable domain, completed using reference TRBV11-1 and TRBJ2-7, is EAEVAQSPRYKITEKSQAVAFWCDPISGHATLYWYRQILGQGPELLVQFQDESVVDDSQLPKDRFSAERLKGVDSTLKIQPAELGDSAMYLCASSIIAGVSYEQYFGPGTRLTVT.

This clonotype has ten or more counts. The CDR3 spells CSVAGTGGKNTEAFF. CDR3 DNA sequence: TGCAGCGTTGCCGGGACAGGGGGAAAGAACACTGAAGCTTTCTTT. This chain links TRBV29-1 with TRBJ1-1; TRBD1 agrees at 11 bases. Germline V gene data show CDR1 as SQVTM and CDR2 as ANQGSEA. The junction had 5 bases not matched to a gene; V was cut back by 4 bases and J by 1 base. The CDR3 extends over 15 amino acids.